A single sample is the source of the 3 T cell receptor beta chains below, sequenced in a study of T cells expressing NK-cell markers. One entry per CDR3 protein, without DNA, is what TCRdb gives after re-calling the 5' RACE reads. In all, the sample yields about 180,000 distinct CDR3 sequences. The sample comprised blood T cells: a sorted CD56 or NKG2C T cell subset, CD4+ or CD8+ T cells, or bulk PBMC T cells (not recorded which). The receptors come from a man aged 18 to 69 in good health.

The chain uses TRBV7-9 and TRBJ2-7; TCRdb reports TRBD1, a call that lacks DNA to check it against. The CDR3 sequence is 17 residues long. Germline-derived CDR1 and CDR2 are SEHNR and FQNEAQ (reference sequence). The CDR3 sequence: CASSFPSPGTDPYEQYF.

V and J are TRBV21-1 and TRBJ2-4; there is no DNA to check the TCRdb D call of TRBD2. TRBV21-1 is tagged as a pseudogene. CDR3 size: 17 residues. The CDR3 protein is CASSKLASGGSKNIQYF.

The V gene is TRBV20-1, the J gene TRBJ2-2. Germline CDR1 is DFQATT and CDR2 is SNEGSKA (reference sequence). The CDR3 spans 13 residues. CDR3: CSASRPISGELFF.